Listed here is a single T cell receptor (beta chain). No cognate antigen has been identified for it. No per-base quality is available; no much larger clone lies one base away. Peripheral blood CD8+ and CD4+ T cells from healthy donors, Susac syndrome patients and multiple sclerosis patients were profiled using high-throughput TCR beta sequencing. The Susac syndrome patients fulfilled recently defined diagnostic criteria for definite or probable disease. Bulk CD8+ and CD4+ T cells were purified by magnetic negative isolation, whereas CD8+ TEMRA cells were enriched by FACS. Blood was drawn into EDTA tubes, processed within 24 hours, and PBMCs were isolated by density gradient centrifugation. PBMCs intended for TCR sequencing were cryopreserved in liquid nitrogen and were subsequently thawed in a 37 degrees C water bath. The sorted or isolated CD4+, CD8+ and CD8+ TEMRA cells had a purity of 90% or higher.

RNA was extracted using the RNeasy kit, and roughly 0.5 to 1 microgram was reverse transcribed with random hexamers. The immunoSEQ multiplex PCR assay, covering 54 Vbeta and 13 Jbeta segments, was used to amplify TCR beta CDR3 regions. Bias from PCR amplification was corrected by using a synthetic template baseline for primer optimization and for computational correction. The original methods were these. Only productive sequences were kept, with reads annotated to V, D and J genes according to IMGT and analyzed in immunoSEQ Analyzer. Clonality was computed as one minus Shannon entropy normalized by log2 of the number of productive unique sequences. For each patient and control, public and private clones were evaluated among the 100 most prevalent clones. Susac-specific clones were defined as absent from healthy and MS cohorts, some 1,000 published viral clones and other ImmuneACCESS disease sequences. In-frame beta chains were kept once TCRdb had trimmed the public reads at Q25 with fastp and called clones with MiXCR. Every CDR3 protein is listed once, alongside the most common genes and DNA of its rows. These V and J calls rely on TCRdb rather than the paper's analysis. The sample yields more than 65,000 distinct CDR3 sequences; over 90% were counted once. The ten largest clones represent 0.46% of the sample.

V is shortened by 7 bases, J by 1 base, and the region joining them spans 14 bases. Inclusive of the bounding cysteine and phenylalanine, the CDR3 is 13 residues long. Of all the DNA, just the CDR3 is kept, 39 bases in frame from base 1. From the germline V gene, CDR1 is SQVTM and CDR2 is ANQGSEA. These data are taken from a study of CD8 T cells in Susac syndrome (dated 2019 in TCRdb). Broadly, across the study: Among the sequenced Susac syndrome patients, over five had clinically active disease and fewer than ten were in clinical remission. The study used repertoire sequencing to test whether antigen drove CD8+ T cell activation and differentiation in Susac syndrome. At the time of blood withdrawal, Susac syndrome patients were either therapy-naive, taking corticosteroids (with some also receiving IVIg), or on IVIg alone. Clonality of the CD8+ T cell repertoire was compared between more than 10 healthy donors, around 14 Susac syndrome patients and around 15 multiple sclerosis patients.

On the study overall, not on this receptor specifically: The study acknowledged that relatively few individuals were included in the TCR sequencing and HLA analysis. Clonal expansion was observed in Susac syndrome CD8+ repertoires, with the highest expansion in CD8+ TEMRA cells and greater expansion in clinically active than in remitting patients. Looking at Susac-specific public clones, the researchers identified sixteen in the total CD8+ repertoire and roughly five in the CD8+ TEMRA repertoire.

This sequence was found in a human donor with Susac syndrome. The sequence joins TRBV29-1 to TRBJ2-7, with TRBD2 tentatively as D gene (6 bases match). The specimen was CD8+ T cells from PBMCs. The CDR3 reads CSAILANSYEQYF. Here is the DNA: TGCAGCGCCATACTAGCAAATTCCTACGAGCAGTACTTC.